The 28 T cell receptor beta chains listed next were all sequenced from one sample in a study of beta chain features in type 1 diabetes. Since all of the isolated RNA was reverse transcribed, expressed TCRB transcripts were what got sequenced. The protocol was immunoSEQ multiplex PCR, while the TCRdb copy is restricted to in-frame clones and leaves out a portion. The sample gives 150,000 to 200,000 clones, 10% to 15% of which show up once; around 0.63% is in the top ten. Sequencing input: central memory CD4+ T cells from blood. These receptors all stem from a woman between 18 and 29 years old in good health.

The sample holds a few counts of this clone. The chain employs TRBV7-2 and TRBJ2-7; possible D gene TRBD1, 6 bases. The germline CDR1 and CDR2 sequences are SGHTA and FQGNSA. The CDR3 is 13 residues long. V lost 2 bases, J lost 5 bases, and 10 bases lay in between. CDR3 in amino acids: CASSLPGAHEQYF. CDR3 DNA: TGTGCCAGCAGCTTACCAGGGGCCCACGAGCAGTACTTC.

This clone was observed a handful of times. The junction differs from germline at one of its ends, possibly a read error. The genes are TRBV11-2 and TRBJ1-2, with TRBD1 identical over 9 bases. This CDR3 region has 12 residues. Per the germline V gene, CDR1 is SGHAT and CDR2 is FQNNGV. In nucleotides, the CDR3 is TGTGCCAGCAGCAGGGAGGGACAGGGTTTTGACTTC. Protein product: CASSREGQGFDF.

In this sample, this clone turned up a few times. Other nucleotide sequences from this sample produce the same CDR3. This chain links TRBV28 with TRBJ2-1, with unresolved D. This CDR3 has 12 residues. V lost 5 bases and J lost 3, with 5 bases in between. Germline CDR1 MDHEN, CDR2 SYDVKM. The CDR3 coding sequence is TGTGCCAGCAGTCCGGTCTACAATGAGCAGTTCTTC. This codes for CASSPVYNEQFF.

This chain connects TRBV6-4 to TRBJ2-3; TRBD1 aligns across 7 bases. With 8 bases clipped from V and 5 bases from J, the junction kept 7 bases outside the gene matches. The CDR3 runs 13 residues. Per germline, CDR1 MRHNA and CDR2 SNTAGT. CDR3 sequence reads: CASSANRGDTQYF. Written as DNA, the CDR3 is TGTGCCAGCTCGGCCAACAGGGGAGATACGCAGTATTTT.

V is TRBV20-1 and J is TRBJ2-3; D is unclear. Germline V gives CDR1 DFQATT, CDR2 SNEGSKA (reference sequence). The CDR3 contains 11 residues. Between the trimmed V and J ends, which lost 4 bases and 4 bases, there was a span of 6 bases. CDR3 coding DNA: TGCAGTGCTACCCCTTCAGATACGCAGTATTTT. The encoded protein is CSATPSDTQYF.

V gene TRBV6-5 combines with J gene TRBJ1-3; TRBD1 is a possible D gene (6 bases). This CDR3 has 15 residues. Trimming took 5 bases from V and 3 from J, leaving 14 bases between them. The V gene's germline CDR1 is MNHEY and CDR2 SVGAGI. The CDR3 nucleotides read TGTGCCAGCAGTCGTGGACAGTGGGGTGGAAACACCATATATTTT. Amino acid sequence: CASSRGQWGGNTIYF.

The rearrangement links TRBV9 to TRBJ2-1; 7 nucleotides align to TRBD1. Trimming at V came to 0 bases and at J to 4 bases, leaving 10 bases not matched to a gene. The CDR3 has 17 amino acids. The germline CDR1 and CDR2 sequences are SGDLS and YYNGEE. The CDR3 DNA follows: TGTGCCAGCAGCGTAGATCCCGGGACAGACATGTACAATGAGCAGTTCTTC. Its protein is CASSVDPGTDMYNEQFF.

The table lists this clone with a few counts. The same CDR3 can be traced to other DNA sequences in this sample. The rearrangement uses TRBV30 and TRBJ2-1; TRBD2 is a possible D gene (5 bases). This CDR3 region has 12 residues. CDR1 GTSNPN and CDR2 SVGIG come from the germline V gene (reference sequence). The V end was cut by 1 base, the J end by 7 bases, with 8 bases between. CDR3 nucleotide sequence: TGTGCCTGGAGTGCTACTAGGAATGAGCAGTTCTTC. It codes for CAWSATRNEQFF.

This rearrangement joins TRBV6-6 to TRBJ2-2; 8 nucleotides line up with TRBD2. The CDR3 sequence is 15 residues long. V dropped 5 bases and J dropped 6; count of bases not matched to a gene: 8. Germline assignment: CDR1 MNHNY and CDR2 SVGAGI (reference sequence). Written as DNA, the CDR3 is TGTGCCAGCAGTGACAGCGGGAGTGTTCCCGGGGAGCTGTTTTTT. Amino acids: CASSDSGSVPGELFF.

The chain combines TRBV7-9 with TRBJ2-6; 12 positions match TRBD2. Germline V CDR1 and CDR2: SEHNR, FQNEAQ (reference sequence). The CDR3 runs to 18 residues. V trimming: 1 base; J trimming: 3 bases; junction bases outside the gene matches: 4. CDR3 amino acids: CASSLVTSGRLGANVLTF. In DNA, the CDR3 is TGTGCCAGCAGCTTAGTTACTAGCGGGAGGCTTGGGGCCAACGTCCTGACTTTC.

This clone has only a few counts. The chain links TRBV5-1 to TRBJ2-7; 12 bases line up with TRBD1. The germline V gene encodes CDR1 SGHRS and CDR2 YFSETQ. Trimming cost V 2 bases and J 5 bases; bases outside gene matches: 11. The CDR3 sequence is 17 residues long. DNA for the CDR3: TGCGCCAGCAGCTTCTCAACCCCCGGGACAGGGGGCCACGAGCAGTACTTC. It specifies CASSFSTPGTGGHEQYF.

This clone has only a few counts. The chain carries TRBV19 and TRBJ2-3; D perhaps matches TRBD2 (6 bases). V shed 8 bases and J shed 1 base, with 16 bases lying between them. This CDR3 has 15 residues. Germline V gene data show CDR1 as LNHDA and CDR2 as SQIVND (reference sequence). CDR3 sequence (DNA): TGTGCCAGTGGAGGAGGGCACGGGGGCACAGATACGCAGTATTTT. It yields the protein CASGGGHGGTDTQYF.

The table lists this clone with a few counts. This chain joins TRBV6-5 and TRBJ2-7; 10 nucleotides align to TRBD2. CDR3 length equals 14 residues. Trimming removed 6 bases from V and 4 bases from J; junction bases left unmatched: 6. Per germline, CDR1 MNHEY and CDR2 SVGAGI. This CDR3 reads CASRKREGPYEQYF. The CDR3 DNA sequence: TGTGCCAGCAGGAAGCGGGAGGGCCCGTACGAGCAGTACTTC.

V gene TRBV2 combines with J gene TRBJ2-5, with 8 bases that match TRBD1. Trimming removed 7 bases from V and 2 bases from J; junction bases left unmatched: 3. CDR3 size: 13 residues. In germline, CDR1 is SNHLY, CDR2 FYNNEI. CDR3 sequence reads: CASIQGVQETQYF. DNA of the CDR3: TGTGCCAGCATACAGGGGGTGCAAGAGACCCAGTACTTC.

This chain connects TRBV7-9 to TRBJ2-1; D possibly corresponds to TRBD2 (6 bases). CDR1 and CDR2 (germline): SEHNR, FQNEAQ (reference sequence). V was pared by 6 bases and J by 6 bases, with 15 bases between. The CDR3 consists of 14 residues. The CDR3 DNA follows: TGTGCCAGCAGTATTAGACGAGCGGGCAATGAGCAGTTCTTC. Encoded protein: CASSIRRAGNEQFF.

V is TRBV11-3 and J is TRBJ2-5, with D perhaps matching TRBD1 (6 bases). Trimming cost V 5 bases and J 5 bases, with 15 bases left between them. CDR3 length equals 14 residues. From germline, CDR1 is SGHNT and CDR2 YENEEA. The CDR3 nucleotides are TGTGCCAGCAGCGGTCAGGGGCCGAGGGAGACCCAGTACTTC. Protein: CASSGQGPRETQYF.

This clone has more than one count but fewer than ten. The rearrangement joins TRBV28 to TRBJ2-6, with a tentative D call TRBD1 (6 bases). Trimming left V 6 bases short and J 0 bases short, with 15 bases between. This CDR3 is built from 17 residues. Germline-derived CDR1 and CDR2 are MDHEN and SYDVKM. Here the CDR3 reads CASSSTDSPSGANVLTF. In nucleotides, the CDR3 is TGTGCCAGCAGCAGCACGGACAGCCCCTCTGGGGCCAACGTCCTGACTTTC.

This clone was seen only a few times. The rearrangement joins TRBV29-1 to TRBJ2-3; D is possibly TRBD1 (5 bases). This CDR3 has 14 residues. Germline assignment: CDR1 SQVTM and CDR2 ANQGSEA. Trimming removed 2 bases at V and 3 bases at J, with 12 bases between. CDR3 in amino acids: CSVERQGNTDTQYF. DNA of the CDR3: TGCAGCGTTGAACGGCAGGGTAATACAGATACGCAGTATTTT.

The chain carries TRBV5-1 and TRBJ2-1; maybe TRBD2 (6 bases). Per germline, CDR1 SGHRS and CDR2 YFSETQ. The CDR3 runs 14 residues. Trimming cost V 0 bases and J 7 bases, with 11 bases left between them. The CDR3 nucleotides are TGCGCCAGCAGCTTGGTGGAGGGACGGAATGAGCAGTTCTTC. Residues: CASSLVEGRNEQFF. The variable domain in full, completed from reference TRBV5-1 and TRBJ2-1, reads KAGVTQTPRYLIKTRGQQVTLSCSPISGHRSVSWYQQTPGQGLQFLFEYFSETQRNKGNFPGRFSGRQFSNSRSEMNVSTLELGDSALYLCASSLVEGRNEQFFGPGTRLTVL.

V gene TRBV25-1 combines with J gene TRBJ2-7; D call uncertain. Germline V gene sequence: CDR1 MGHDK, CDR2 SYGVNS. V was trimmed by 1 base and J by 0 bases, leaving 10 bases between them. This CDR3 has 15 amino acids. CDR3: CASSESPGSSYEQYF. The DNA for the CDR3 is TGTGCCAGCAGTGAATCTCCAGGATCCTCCTACGAGCAGTACTTC.

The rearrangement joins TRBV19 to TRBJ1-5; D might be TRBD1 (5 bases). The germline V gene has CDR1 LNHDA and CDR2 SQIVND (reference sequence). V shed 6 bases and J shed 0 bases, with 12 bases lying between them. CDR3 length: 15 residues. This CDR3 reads CASRKTDYSNQPQHF. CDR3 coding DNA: TGTGCCAGTAGAAAGACAGATTATAGCAATCAGCCCCAGCATTTT.

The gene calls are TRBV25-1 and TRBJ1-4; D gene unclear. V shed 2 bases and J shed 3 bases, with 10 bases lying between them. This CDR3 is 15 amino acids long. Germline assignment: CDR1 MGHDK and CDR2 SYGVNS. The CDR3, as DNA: TGTGCCAGCAGTGAAGGAGGTAGGGCTAATGAAAAACTGTTTTTT. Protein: CASSEGGRANEKLFF.

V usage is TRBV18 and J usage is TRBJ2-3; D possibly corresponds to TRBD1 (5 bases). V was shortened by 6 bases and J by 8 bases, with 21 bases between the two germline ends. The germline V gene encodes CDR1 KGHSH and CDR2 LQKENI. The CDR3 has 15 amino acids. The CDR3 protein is CASSTDQVGQSTQYF. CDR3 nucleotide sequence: TGTGCCAGCTCGACAGACCAAGTTGGTCAGAGTACGCAGTATTTT.

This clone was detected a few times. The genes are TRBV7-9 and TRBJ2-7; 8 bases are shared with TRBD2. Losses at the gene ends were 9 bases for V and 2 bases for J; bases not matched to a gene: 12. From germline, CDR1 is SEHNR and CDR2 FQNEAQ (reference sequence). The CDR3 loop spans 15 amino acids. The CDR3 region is CASSPTSGKAYEQYF. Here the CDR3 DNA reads TGTGCCAGTTCCCCTACTAGCGGTAAAGCCTACGAGCAGTACTTC.

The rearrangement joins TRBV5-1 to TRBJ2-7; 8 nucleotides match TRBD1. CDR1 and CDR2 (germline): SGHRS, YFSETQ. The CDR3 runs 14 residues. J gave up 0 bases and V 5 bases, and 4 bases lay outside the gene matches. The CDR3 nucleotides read TGCGCCAGCAGGACAGGGGTAGTCTCCTACGAGCAGTACTTC. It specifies CASRTGVVSYEQYF. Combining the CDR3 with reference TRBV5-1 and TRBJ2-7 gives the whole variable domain KAGVTQTPRYLIKTRGQQVTLSCSPISGHRSVSWYQQTPGQGLQFLFEYFSETQRNKGNFPGRFSGRQFSNSRSEMNVSTLELGDSALYLCASRTGVVSYEQYFGPGTRLTVT.

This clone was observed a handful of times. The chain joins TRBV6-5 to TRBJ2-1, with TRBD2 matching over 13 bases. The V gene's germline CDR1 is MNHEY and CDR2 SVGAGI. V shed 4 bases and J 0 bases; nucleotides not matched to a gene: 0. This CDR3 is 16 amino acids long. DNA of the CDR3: TGTGCCAGCAGTTGGACTAGCGGGAGCTCCTACAATGAGCAGTTCTTC. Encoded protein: CASSWTSGSSYNEQFF.

The CDR3 sequence is CAIKSEGNYEQYF. In DNA, the CDR3 is TGTGCCATCAAGTCGGAGGGCAACTACGAGCAGTACTTC. The chain links TRBV10-3 to TRBJ2-7; tentatively, D is TRBD2 (6 bases). Trimming removed 7 bases at V and 3 bases at J, with 13 bases between. There are 13 residues in the CDR3. Germline V gene sequence: CDR1 ENHRY, CDR2 SYGVKD.

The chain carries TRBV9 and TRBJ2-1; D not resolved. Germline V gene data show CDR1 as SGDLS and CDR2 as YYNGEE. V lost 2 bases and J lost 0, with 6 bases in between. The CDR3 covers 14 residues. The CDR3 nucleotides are TGTGCCAGCAGCGTGGCTCACTCCTACAATGAGCAGTTCTTC. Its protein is CASSVAHSYNEQFF.